The 32 T cell receptor beta chains below all came from one sample that was sequenced in a study of CD8 T cells in ankylosing spondylitis (dated by TCRdb to 2016 to 2017). The library was generated by 5' RACE. Instrument used: Illumina HiSeq 2500. The public reads were reprocessed in TCRdb via fastp at Q25 and MiXCR, keeping in-frame beta chains. Every distinct CDR3 protein forms one entry, paired with its most common genes and DNA. Here the sample has 25,000 to 30,000 distinct CDR3 sequences; 5.3% occur a single time. The ten biggest clones cover around 2% of the sample. Sample: blood, either unsorted or a sorted T cell fraction (not recorded which). These TCRs come from a female donor with ankylosing spondylitis or in good health (not recorded which).

This clonotype appeared many times. The V call is TRBV9, the J call TRBJ2-5; tentative D call: TRBD2 (6 bases). Trimming pared 4 bases from V and 1 base from J, leaving 14 bases between. This CDR3 is 15 amino acids long. Germline CDR1 and CDR2: SGDLS and YYNGEE. The CDR3 spells CASSPVFGGQETQYF. The CDR3, as DNA: TGTGCCAGCAGCCCAGTTTTCGGGGGCCAAGAGACCCAGTACTTC. Full variable domain (rest looked up from reference TRBV9 and TRBJ2-5): DSGVTQTPKHLITATGQRVTLRCSPRSGDLSVYWYQQSLDQGLQFLIQYYNGEERAKGNILERFSAQQFPDLHSELNLSSLELGDSALYFCASSPVFGGQETQYFGPGTRLLVL.

The table lists this clonotype with a few counts. The V gene is TRBV9, the J gene TRBJ2-3; D perhaps matches TRBD2 (5 bases). The CDR3 loop spans 15 amino acids. V lost 0 bases to trimming and J lost 5 bases, with 13 bases between them. CDR1 is SGDLS, CDR2 YYNGEE, per germline. CDR3 loop: CASSVERAGQDTQYF. In nucleotides, the CDR3 is TGTGCCAGCAGCGTAGAAAGGGCGGGTCAAGATACGCAGTATTTT.

This clonotype appeared a few times. The gene calls are TRBV9 and TRBJ2-3; 9 positions agree with TRBD2. Germline trimming cut 0 bases from V and 4 bases from J; bases unmatched to any gene: 12. CDR3 size: 18 residues. Germline values: CDR1 SGDLS, CDR2 YYNGEE. The CDR3 loop is CASSVGLAGRDWADTQYF. The CDR3 DNA reads TGTGCCAGCAGCGTAGGGCTAGCGGGGCGCGACTGGGCAGATACGCAGTATTTT.

This clonotype is judged medium-sized. The chain links TRBV20-1 to TRBJ2-2; D remains ambiguous. Germline V gene lookup returns CDR1 DFQATT and CDR2 SNEGSKA (reference sequence). With 3 bases removed from V and 0 bases from J, the gap between germline ends came to 11 bases. This CDR3 is built from 15 residues. The CDR3 sequence is CSARTVPANTGELFF. Written as DNA, the CDR3 is TGCAGTGCTAGGACCGTCCCCGCGAACACCGGGGAGCTGTTTTTT.

This clonotype was picked up many times. V gene TRBV9 combines with J gene TRBJ2-2, with no clear D. Trimming removed 4 bases at V and 2 bases at J, with 9 bases between. Germline V lookup: CDR1 SGDLS, CDR2 YYNGEE. The CDR3 is made up of 14 amino acids. DNA of the CDR3: TGTGCCAGCAGCTCCACTGCTAACACCGGGGAGCTGTTTTTT. Translation gives CASSSTANTGELFF.

For this clonotype: This may arise from a read error, as a much more abundant clone is one base away. This chain uses TRBV9 with TRBJ2-3, with TRBD2 matching 8 bases. Trimming took 2 bases from V and 5 from J; bases not matched to a gene: 4. CDR3 length equals 14 residues. CDR1 and CDR2 (germline): SGDLS, YYNGEE. The CDR3, as DNA: TGTGCCAGCAGCGTTAGCGGGAACAAAGATACGCAGTATTTT. Translating it yields CASSVSGNKDTQYF. Variable domain in full (rest from reference TRBV9 and TRBJ2-3): DSGVTQTPKHLITATGQRVTLRCSPRSGDLSVYWYQQSLDQGLQFLIQYYNGEERAKGNILERFSAQQFPDLHSELNLSSLELGDSALYFCASSVSGNKDTQYFGPGTRLTVL.

There are many counts of this clonotype. The chain combines TRBV9 with TRBJ2-1; 8 bases match TRBD1. V lost 0 bases and J lost 3; bases outside the gene matches: 2. The V gene's germline CDR1 is SGDLS and CDR2 YYNGEE. The CDR3 consists of 15 residues. Here the CDR3 reads CASSVDGQGYNEQFF. The CDR3 DNA reads TGTGCCAGCAGCGTAGACGGACAGGGCTACAATGAGCAGTTCTTC.

This clonotype was detected many times. This rearrangement joins TRBV9 to TRBJ2-6; maybe TRBD1 (5 bases). Germline V gives CDR1 SGDLS, CDR2 YYNGEE. V lost 4 bases, J lost 2 bases, and 13 bases lay in between. This CDR3 has 16 amino acids. The CDR3 nucleotides read TGTGCCAGCAGCACAGGACCCTCGCCTGGGGCCAACGTCCTGACTTTC. Protein sequence: CASSTGPSPGANVLTF. Together with reference TRBV9 and TRBJ2-6, the CDR3 gives the full variable domain: DSGVTQTPKHLITATGQRVTLRCSPRSGDLSVYWYQQSLDQGLQFLIQYYNGEERAKGNILERFSAQQFPDLHSELNLSSLELGDSALYFCASSTGPSPGANVLTFGAGSRLTVL.

This clonotype was seen a handful of times. The rearrangement joins TRBV9 to TRBJ2-6; unclear D gene. Trimming shortened V by 0 bases and J by 0 bases, and 7 bases separated the two germline ends. Germline V gives CDR1 SGDLS, CDR2 YYNGEE. The CDR3 spans 16 residues. The CDR3 sequence is CASSVGLFSGANVLTF. Here the CDR3 DNA reads TGTGCCAGCAGCGTAGGGCTTTTCTCTGGGGCCAACGTCCTGACTTTC. Drawing the rest from reference TRBV9 and TRBJ2-6, the complete variable domain is DSGVTQTPKHLITATGQRVTLRCSPRSGDLSVYWYQQSLDQGLQFLIQYYNGEERAKGNILERFSAQQFPDLHSELNLSSLELGDSALYFCASSVGLFSGANVLTFGAGSRLTVL.

In its sample, this clonotype was seen many times. The gene calls are TRBV9 and TRBJ2-3, with 12 bases aligning to TRBD2. With 4 bases clipped from V and 6 bases from J, the junction kept 6 bases outside the gene matches. Germline V gene lookup returns CDR1 SGDLS and CDR2 YYNGEE. The CDR3 has 15 residues. CDR3: CASSSGLAGRDTQYF. The CDR3 nucleotides read TGTGCCAGCAGCTCAGGACTAGCGGGGAGGGATACGCAGTATTTT.

This clonotype occurred many times. The CDR3 sequence is CASSGTASYTDTQYF. CDR3 coding DNA: TGTGCCAGCAGCGGGACCGCGTCTTACACAGATACGCAGTATTTT. This rearrangement joins TRBV9 to TRBJ2-3, with D unclear. V was shortened by 3 bases and J by 2 bases, with 13 bases between the two germline ends. Germline CDR1 SGDLS, CDR2 YYNGEE. CDR3 length: 15 residues.

This clonotype was found many times. The chain combines TRBV9 with TRBJ2-3, with TRBD2 matching over 9 bases. The CDR3 totals 16 residues. Trimming at V came to 2 bases and at J to 4 bases, leaving 8 bases not matched to a gene. From germline, CDR1 is SGDLS and CDR2 YYNGEE. CDR3 loop: CASSVPLAGSADTQYF. The DNA of the CDR3 is TGTGCCAGCAGCGTTCCCCTAGCGGGATCGGCAGATACGCAGTATTTT.

This clonotype occurred many times. The chain is built from TRBV9 and TRBJ1-3; a possible D gene is TRBD1 (6 bases). Trimming took off 4 bases at V and 2 bases at J, with 19 bases between the two ends. This CDR3 is built from 17 residues. CDR1 and CDR2 from the germline V gene are SGDLS and YYNGEE. The CDR3 sequence is CASSPPGVFLPGNTIYF. CDR3 bases: TGTGCCAGCAGCCCTCCAGGGGTTTTCCTCCCTGGAAACACCATATATTTT. Full variable domain (remainder filled in from reference TRBV9 and TRBJ1-3): DSGVTQTPKHLITATGQRVTLRCSPRSGDLSVYWYQQSLDQGLQFLIQYYNGEERAKGNILERFSAQQFPDLHSELNLSSLELGDSALYFCASSPPGVFLPGNTIYFGEGSWLTVV.

Comments on this clonotype: A single base separates this from a much larger clone, so it may be a read error. This chain links TRBV9 with TRBJ2-5; D remains unclear. V was shortened by 1 base and J by 4 bases, with 8 bases between the two germline ends. This CDR3 region has 13 residues. The germline V gene has CDR1 SGDLS and CDR2 YYNGEE. CDR3 bases: TGTGCCAGCAGCGTAAGCACGGGAGAGACCCAGTACTTC. Translating gives CASSVSTGETQYF.

This clonotype was recorded at least ten times. V gene TRBV9 combines with J gene TRBJ2-5, with 8 positions matching TRBD2. After removal of 4 bases from V and 7 bases from J, the junction contained 15 bases not matched to a gene. Per the germline V gene, CDR1 is SGDLS and CDR2 is YYNGEE. The CDR3 extends over 16 amino acids. The DNA for the CDR3 is TGTGCCAGCAGCCGTAGCGGGACAAGCAAGACCGGGACCCAGTACTTC. This sequence encodes CASSRSGTSKTGTQYF.

The CDR3 is CASSVGTGEQFF. CDR3 bases: TGTGCCAGCAGCGTAGGCACCGGTGAGCAGTTCTTC. The chain couples TRBV9 to TRBJ2-1; D is ambiguous. Per germline, CDR1 SGDLS and CDR2 YYNGEE. V dropped 0 bases and J dropped 9 bases, with 7 bases sitting between them. The CDR3 loop spans 12 amino acids.

In its sample, this clonotype was seen many times. The chain has TRBV9 and TRBJ2-7, with D perhaps being TRBD1 or TRBD2 (5 bases each). The CDR3 length is 14 residues. V was trimmed by 2 bases and J by 3 bases, leaving 12 bases between them. Germline CDR1 SGDLS, CDR2 YYNGEE. CDR3 nucleotides: TGTGCCAGCAGCGTGGGGGACCGCCACTACGAGCAGTACTTC. Its protein is CASSVGDRHYEQYF.

This clonotype has at least ten counts. The chain is built from TRBV9 and TRBJ2-1; 12 bases are a match to TRBD2. Germline CDR1 reads SGDLS; CDR2 reads YYNGEE. The V gene end was trimmed by 3 bases and the J gene end by 12 bases; junction bases not matched to a gene: 10. This CDR3 region has 15 residues. CDR3 loop: CASSGSSGRALVQFF. In DNA form, the CDR3 reads TGTGCCAGCAGCGGATCTAGCGGGAGGGCGTTAGTGCAGTTCTTC.

At least ten counts were recorded for this clonotype. The V and J genes are TRBV9 and TRBJ2-5, with TRBD1 matching 8 bases. The CDR3 has 15 amino acids. The V gene end was trimmed by 0 bases and the J gene end by 1 base; junction bases not matched to a gene: 2. Germline V gives CDR1 SGDLS, CDR2 YYNGEE. CDR3 sequence reads: CASSVAGQVQETQYF. The CDR3 DNA follows: TGTGCCAGCAGCGTAGCGGGACAGGTCCAAGAGACCCAGTACTTC.

This clonotype was detected many times. The V call is TRBV9, the J call TRBJ2-1; a weak D match, TRBD2 (6 bases). The CDR3 length is 15 residues. Trimming removed 2 bases from V and 6 bases from J, with 15 bases in between. CDR1 and CDR2 (germline): SGDLS, YYNGEE. The CDR3, as DNA: TGTGCCAGCAGCGTCCGGGACTCCCCCTCCAATGAGCAGTTCTTC. This encodes CASSVRDSPSNEQFF.

The chain employs TRBV9 and TRBJ2-7; 7 bases align to TRBD1. From germline, CDR1 is SGDLS and CDR2 YYNGEE. This CDR3 has 15 residues. Trimming took 4 bases from V and 4 from J; bases not matched to a gene: 11. The CDR3: CASSTNQGELYEQYF. CDR3 sequence (DNA): TGTGCCAGCAGCACAAATCAGGGGGAATTATACGAGCAGTACTTC.

This clonotype has ten or more counts. V and J are TRBV9 and TRBJ2-1, with unresolved D. This CDR3 has 12 amino acids. V was trimmed by 0 bases and J by 8 bases, leaving 6 bases between them. Per the germline V gene, CDR1 is SGDLS and CDR2 is YYNGEE. This CDR3 reads CASSVAVHEQFF. CDR3 DNA: TGTGCCAGCAGCGTAGCTGTACATGAGCAGTTCTTC.

This clonotype was seen ten or more times. For the CDR3, the DNA is TGTGCCAGCAGCACGACTAGCGCAACAGATACGCAGTATTTT. Translated, it gives CASSTTSATDTQYF. The V call is TRBV9, the J call TRBJ2-3, with 8 bases matching TRBD2. V lost 4 bases and J lost 3; bases outside the gene matches: 4. This CDR3 has 14 amino acids. CDR1 and CDR2 (germline): SGDLS, YYNGEE.

V usage is TRBV9 and J usage is TRBJ2-2; possible D gene TRBD1, 6 bases. Germline CDR1 SGDLS, CDR2 YYNGEE. The CDR3 has 17 amino acids. The V and J ends lost 2 bases and 0 bases respectively, with 14 bases between them. The CDR3 sequence is CASSVTRGTSNTGELFF. DNA of the CDR3: TGTGCCAGCAGCGTTACTAGGGGGACCTCGAACACCGGGGAGCTGTTTTTT.

This clonotype was detected ten times or more. This chain joins TRBV9 and TRBJ1-1; D perhaps matches TRBD1 (5 bases). Trimming removed 5 bases at V and 1 base at J, with 12 bases between. This CDR3 has 14 amino acids. CDR1 and CDR2 from the germline V gene are SGDLS and YYNGEE. The CDR3 reads CASSPGTANTEAFF. The CDR3 DNA sequence: TGTGCCAGCAGTCCCGGGACGGCGAACACTGAAGCTTTCTTT.

This clonotype was counted at least ten times. The chain has TRBV9 and TRBJ2-5; a possible D gene is TRBD1 (5 bases). Trimming shortened V by 0 bases and J by 4 bases, and 7 bases separated the two germline ends. Germline values: CDR1 SGDLS, CDR2 YYNGEE. The CDR3 runs 13 residues. The CDR3 sequence is CASSVGQSETQYF. CDR3 DNA: TGTGCCAGCAGCGTAGGACAGTCAGAGACCCAGTACTTC.

There are many counts of this clonotype. J is TRBJ2-1 and V is TRBV9; TRBD2 agrees at 9 bases. This CDR3 region has 17 residues. Germline CDR1 SGDLS, CDR2 YYNGEE. J was trimmed by 4 bases and V by 4 bases; bases with no gene match: 12. As DNA, the CDR3 is TGTGCCAGCAGCCCCCGGCTGAATAGCGGGAGTTACAATGAGCAGTTCTTC. Residues: CASSPRLNSGSYNEQFF.

This clonotype was found a few times. The chain carries TRBV9 and TRBJ2-7, with a possible D match to TRBD2 (5 bases). The CDR3 length is 15 residues. Trimming removed 0 bases at V and 6 bases at J, with 16 bases between. CDR1 is SGDLS and CDR2 is YYNGEE in the germline V gene. The CDR3 DNA reads TGTGCCAGCAGCGTAGAAGGCGGGCAGTTCGGCGAGCAGTACTTC. It specifies CASSVEGGQFGEQYF.

This clonotype was seen many times. The genes are TRBV9 and TRBJ2-2; maybe TRBD1 (6 bases). In germline, CDR1 is SGDLS, CDR2 YYNGEE. The V and J ends lost 3 bases and 0 bases respectively, with 6 bases between them. This CDR3 is 14 amino acids long. CDR3 amino acids: CASSGTANTGELFF. The CDR3 DNA follows: TGTGCCAGCAGCGGGACAGCGAACACCGGGGAGCTGTTTTTT.

This clonotype occurred many times. This chain uses TRBV9 with TRBJ2-3; D tentatively reads TRBD1 or TRBD2 (6 bases each). The germline V gene encodes CDR1 SGDLS and CDR2 YYNGEE. Between the trimmed V and J ends, which lost 0 bases and 4 bases, there was a span of 12 bases. The CDR3 extends over 15 amino acids. The CDR3 nucleotides are TGTGCCAGCAGCGTAGGAGGAAGGGGGGCAGATACGCAGTATTTT. Its protein is CASSVGGRGADTQYF.

This clonotype has at least ten counts. The chain couples TRBV9 to TRBJ2-5, with a possible D match to TRBD2 (6 bases). CDR1 is SGDLS and CDR2 is YYNGEE in the germline V gene. Trimming left V 7 bases short and J 5 bases short, with 18 bases between. This CDR3 has 14 amino acids. CDR3 amino acids: CASSLGGAGETQYF. CDR3 DNA: TGTGCCAGCTCGTTAGGCGGGGCAGGGGAGACCCAGTACTTC. The full variable domain, in which reference TRBV9 and TRBJ2-5 provide the parts outside the CDR3, is DSGVTQTPKHLITATGQRVTLRCSPRSGDLSVYWYQQSLDQGLQFLIQYYNGEERAKGNILERFSAQQFPDLHSELNLSSLELGDSALYFCASSLGGAGETQYFGPGTRLLVL.

This clonotype rates as medium-sized. The chain is built from TRBV9 and TRBJ2-7; 10 bases match TRBD2. J lost 3 bases, V lost 0 bases, and 6 bases had no gene match. Per germline, CDR1 SGDLS and CDR2 YYNGEE. This CDR3 has 16 amino acids. This CDR3 is CASSVGLAGANYEQYF. Written as DNA, the CDR3 is TGTGCCAGCAGCGTAGGGCTAGCGGGAGCTAACTACGAGCAGTACTTC.